Listed below are T cell receptor beta chains from one sample, sequenced in a study of T cell changes during pregnancy in multiple sclerosis. TCRdb's table, derived via immunoSEQ multiplex PCR, lists solely in-frame clones and lacks some. The table shows 45,000 to 75,000 clones, with nearly 95% occurring only once. Sequenced material: peripheral blood, taken in the first trimester of pregnancy. The receptors were gathered from a female donor with multiple sclerosis, enrolled in a pregnancy study. Each CDR3 is given with its conserved first and last residue. The D gene is left open where the match is weak. Size is stated for part of the rows, as once, few or many counts, or as a class when the clone is expanded.

V: TRBV5-4; J: TRBJ1-1; D: NA; size: NA; DNA: TGTGCCAGCAGCTCGGGGGTAACGAACACTGAAGCTTTCTTT; CDR3: CASSSGVTNTEAFF
V: TRBV6-1; J: TRBJ1-4; D: NA; size: NA; DNA: TGTGCCAGCAGCCCCACCCCCGGGATCTTTGAAAAACTGTTTTTT; CDR3: CASSPTPGIFEKLFF
V: TRBV2; J: TRBJ1-2; D: NA; size: NA; DNA: TGTGCCAGCAGTGAGGTAAACAGTTATGGCTACACCTTC; CDR3: CASSEVNSYGYTF
V: TRBV5-4; J: TRBJ2-3; D: NA; size: NA; DNA: TGTGCCAGCAGCTCGAAACAGGGTGCAGATACGCAGTATTTT; CDR3: CASSSKQGADTQYF
V: TRBV18; J: TRBJ2-5; D: TRBD2; size: NA; DNA: TGTGCCAGCTCACCCCTAGCGGGGGGGATTGGTGAGACCCAGTACTTC; CDR3: CASSPLAGGIGETQYF
V: TRBV10-3; J: TRBJ1-1; D: NA; size: NA; DNA: TGTGCCATCAAAGAGGAGGGCATGAACACTGAAGCTTTCTTT; CDR3: CAIKEEGMNTEAFF
V: TRBV5-6; J: TRBJ2-1; D: NA; size: NA; DNA: TGTGCCAGCAGCTTGGTCCGGAATGAGCAGTTCTTC; CDR3: CASSLVRNEQFF
V: TRBV7-2; J: TRBJ1-1; D: NA; size: NA; DNA: TGTGCCAGCAGCTTAAAAGGCCCCCAGGGGAACACTGAAGCTTTCTTT; CDR3: CASSLKGPQGNTEAFF
V: TRBV7-9; J: TRBJ2-7; D: TRBD2; size: NA; DNA: TGTGCCAGCAGCTTAGGGCTAGCGGAGGCCTACGAGCAGTACTTC; CDR3: CASSLGLAEAYEQYF
V: TRBV19; J: TRBJ1-3; D: TRBD1; size: NA; DNA: TGTGCCAGTAACCCGTTTACAGGGGCTGGAAACACCATATATTTT; CDR3: CASNPFTGAGNTIYF
V: TRBV4-3; J: TRBJ2-1; D: TRBD2; size: NA; DNA: TGCGCCAGCAGCCAACAACTAGCGGGGGTCTACAATGAGCAGTTCTTC; CDR3: CASSQQLAGVYNEQFF
V: TRBV5-4; J: TRBJ2-3; D: NA; size: once; DNA: TGTGCCAGCAGCTTGTTTCGGGGGAGCACAGATACGCAGTATTTT; CDR3: CASSLFRGSTDTQYF
V: TRBV10-3; J: TRBJ2-1; D: TRBD2; size: NA; DNA: TGTGCCATCAGCCAACTAGCGGCAAGTGGTCAGGGGCAGTTCTTC; CDR3: CAISQLAASGQGQFF
V: TRBV25-1; J: TRBJ1-1; D: TRBD1; size: NA; DNA: TGTGCCAGCAGTGCGGTACAGGGGTACACTGAAGCTTTCTTT; CDR3: CASSAVQGYTEAFF
V: TRBV7-2; J: TRBJ1-6; D: NA; size: NA; DNA: TGTGCCAGCAGCCCCGGTCTAAGCCTTTCACCCCTCCACTTT; CDR3: CASSPGLSLSPLHF
V: TRBV2; J: TRBJ1-2; D: NA; size: NA; DNA: TGTGCCAGCAGTGAAGCGGGGGGGTACTATGGCTACACCTTC; CDR3: CASSEAGGYYGYTF
V: TRBV30; J: TRBJ2-1; D: NA; size: NA; DNA: TGTGCCTGGAGTGGGGGAGGTGAGCAGTTCTTC; CDR3: CAWSGGGEQFF
V: TRBV9; J: TRBJ1-2; D: TRBD1; size: NA; DNA: TGTGCCAGCGGACAGGGAAGGTATGGCTACACCTTC; CDR3: CASGQGRYGYTF
V: TRBV14; J: TRBJ2-2; D: NA; size: NA; DNA: TGTGCCAGCAGCCAAGATTTCCCGGGTGCCGGGGAGCTGTTTTTT; CDR3: CASSQDFPGAGELFF
V: TRBV15; J: TRBJ1-4; D: NA; size: once; DNA: TGTGCCACCAGCAGAGGTACGAGTGCAACTAATGAAAAACTGTTTTTT; CDR3: CATSRGTSATNEKLFF
V: TRBV7-2; J: TRBJ2-3; D: NA; size: NA; DNA: TGTGCCAGCAGCTTATTCCCTAAGTCCCTAGGGAGTCTAGATACGCAGTATTTT; CDR3: CASSLFPKSLGSLDTQYF
V: TRBV18; J: TRBJ2-1; D: TRBD2; size: NA; DNA: TGTGCCAGCTCACCAAACAGCGGGGCCCTCTCCTACAATGAGCAGTTCTTC; CDR3: CASSPNSGALSYNEQFF
V: TRBV11-2; J: TRBJ1-2; D: TRBD1; size: few; DNA: TGTGCTATCGAGACAGGGTATTTCGATGGCTACACCTTC; CDR3: CAIETGYFDGYTF
V: TRBV4-1; J: TRBJ2-4; D: NA; size: NA; DNA: TGCGCCAGCAGCCAAGAGGGGGGAGAGTGGGACATTCAGTACTTC; CDR3: CASSQEGGEWDIQYF
V: TRBV9; J: TRBJ1-1; D: TRBD1; size: NA; DNA: TGTGCCAGCAGCGTAGCCCTCGGCCCGGGACAGGGGGGAAACACTGAAGCTTTCTTT; CDR3: CASSVALGPGQGGNTEAFF
V: TRBV18; J: TRBJ2-7; D: NA; size: NA; DNA: TGTGCCAGCTCACCACAAGGGGGAAGGGCCTACGAGCAGTACTTC; CDR3: CASSPQGGRAYEQYF
V: TRBV9; J: TRBJ2-1; D: NA; size: once; DNA: TGTGCCAGCAGCCCCCCAGGTAGGGGCTGGTACAATGAGCAGTTCTTC; CDR3: CASSPPGRGWYNEQFF
V: TRBV25-1; J: TRBJ2-2; D: NA; size: NA; DNA: TGTGCCAGCAGTGCCCGGGACTCGGACACCGGGGAGCTGTTTTTT; CDR3: CASSARDSDTGELFF
V: TRBV5-8; J: TRBJ1-1; D: NA; size: NA; DNA: TGTGCCAGCAACTTCCTAAAGGTAGGGGGTGAATCGAACACTGAAGCTTTCTTT; CDR3: CASNFLKVGGESNTEAFF
V: TRBV5-1; J: TRBJ2-1; D: NA; size: NA; DNA: TGCGGGAGGGGCAGCTTTGGGCCATCCTCCTACAATGAGCAGTTCTTC; CDR3: CGRGSFGPSSYNEQFF
V: TRBV27; J: TRBJ2-7; D: TRBD1; size: once; DNA: TGTGCCAGCACTTTTAATACAGGGGCCGACGAGCAGTACTTC; CDR3: CASTFNTGADEQYF
V: TRBV2; J: TRBJ1-1; D: NA; size: NA; DNA: TGTGCCAGCATGGGGGGGGACGGCTACACTGAAGCTTTCTTT; CDR3: CASMGGDGYTEAFF
V: TRBV6-4; J: TRBJ2-1; D: TRBD2; size: NA; DNA: TGTGCCAGCAGTGGAACGGGGCGGAGCGGGGGACTCTACAATGAGCAGTTCTTC; CDR3: CASSGTGRSGGLYNEQFF
V: TRBV5-5; J: TRBJ2-7; D: TRBD1; size: NA; DNA: TGTGCCAGCAGCTGGGACAGGGTAAACGAGCAGTACTTC; CDR3: CASSWDRVNEQYF
V: TRBV4-3; J: TRBJ1-1; D: TRBD1; size: NA; DNA: TGCGCCAGCAGCCAAGGGGGGACAGGGAACACTGAAGCTTTCTTT; CDR3: CASSQGGTGNTEAFF